This note documents a single TCR beta chain sequence. Authors' methods: Reference gene primers were amplified, and this amplification served to estimate nucleated cell counts. Repertoires were generated with immunoSEQ multiplex PCR, while TCRdb's copy carries only in-frame clones and drops some. Clone size and the V and J calls come from that table; the DNA yielded D and trimming. The sample includes roughly 200,000 clones, about 85% seen only once; the top ten take 4.9%. This sample is drawn from a study of blood T cell repertoires in COVID-19. For the study at large: Whether acute or convalescent, the COVID-19 samples came from the United States, Italy and Spain. PBMCs, B-cell-depleted T cells, or T cells were the source of the cDNA or gDNA that made up the material.

The sequencing sample was made of peripheral blood. The sequence came from a woman of 80 years or more with acute or convalescent COVID-19.

CDR3 bases: TGTGCCAGCAGCGCTAACGTAATTCGGGACGAGCAGTACTTC. This gives the protein CASSANVIRDEQYF. The J gene is TRBJ2-7, the V gene TRBV2; D gene uncertain. V was pared by 6 bases and J by 5 bases, with 17 bases between. CDR1 and CDR2 (germline): SNHLY, FYNNEI. The CDR3 extends over 14 amino acids.